This T cell receptor beta chain was obtained from a study of CD8 T cells in ankylosing spondylitis. Findings of the study overall: Several highly homologous variants formed a TCR beta motif that appeared characteristic of ankylosing spondylitis blood. Enrichment of disease-linked clones was reportedly significant in matched ankylosing spondylitis synovial fluid. Some of these motif variants have turned up before, in reports on reactive arthritis synovial fluid and blood. Disease-linked clones bore a CD8+ phenotype and were relatively rare in peripheral blood.

This clonotype was seen only a few times. Its antigen is not identified. Preparation of TCR beta libraries was done by quantitative 5'-RACE with molecular barcodes. Via MiXCR, TCRdb re-called the 5' RACE reads, giving one row per CDR3 protein. The sample gives under 450,000 distinct CDR3 sequences, about a sixth of which show up once; 0.85% to 1.3% is in the top ten. The CDR3 runs to 14 residues. J gave up 5 bases and V 6 bases, and 11 bases lay outside the gene matches. Germline CDR1 reads DFQATT; CDR2 reads SNEGSKA (reference sequence). Sample: blood, either unsorted or a sorted T cell fraction (not recorded which). The clonotype originates from a male donor with ankylosing spondylitis. The V call is TRBV20-1, the J call TRBJ2-5; TRBD2 matches at 8 bases. The CDR3 sequence is CSAPIAGPGETQYF. Written as DNA, the CDR3 is TGCAGTGCCCCCATAGCGGGACCAGGGGAGACCCAGTACTTC.